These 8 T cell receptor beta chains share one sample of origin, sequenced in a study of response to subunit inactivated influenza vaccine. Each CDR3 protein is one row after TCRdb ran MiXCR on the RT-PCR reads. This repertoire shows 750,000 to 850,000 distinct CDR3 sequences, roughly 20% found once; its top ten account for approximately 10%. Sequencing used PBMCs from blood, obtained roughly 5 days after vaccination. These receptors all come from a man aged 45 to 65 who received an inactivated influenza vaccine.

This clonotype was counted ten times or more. CDR3 sequence (DNA): TGTGCCAGCAGCTTGGGGAGTGCTCTCTTTGGCTCCTACGAGCAGTACTTC. It translates to CASSLGSALFGSYEQYF. V and J are TRBV5-5 and TRBJ2-7; D gene ambiguous. The CDR3 length is 17 residues. V lost 0 bases and J lost 0, with 16 bases in between. Germline V gene lookup returns CDR1 SGHKS and CDR2 YYEKEE (reference sequence).

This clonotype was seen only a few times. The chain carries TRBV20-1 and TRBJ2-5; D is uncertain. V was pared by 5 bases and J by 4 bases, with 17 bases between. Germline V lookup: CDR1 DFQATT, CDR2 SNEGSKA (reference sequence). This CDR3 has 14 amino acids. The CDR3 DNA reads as TGCAGTGCTCCCCCGAAGGATTACAGAGAGACCCAGTACTTC. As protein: CSAPPKDYRETQYF.

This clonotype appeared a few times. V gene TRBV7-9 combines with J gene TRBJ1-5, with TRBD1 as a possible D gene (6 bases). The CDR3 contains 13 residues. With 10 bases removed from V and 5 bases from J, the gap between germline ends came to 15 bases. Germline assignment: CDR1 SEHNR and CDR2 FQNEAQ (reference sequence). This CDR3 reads CAIQGGVDQPQHF. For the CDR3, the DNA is TGTGCCATACAGGGTGGGGTAGATCAGCCCCAGCATTTT.

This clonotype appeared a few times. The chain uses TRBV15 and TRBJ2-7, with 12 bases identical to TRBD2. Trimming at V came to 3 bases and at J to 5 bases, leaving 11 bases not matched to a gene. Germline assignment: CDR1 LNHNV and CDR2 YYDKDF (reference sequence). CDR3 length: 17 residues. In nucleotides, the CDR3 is TGTGCCACCAGCAGCCGAAAGCTAGCGGGAGGGCCCGACGAGCAGTACTTC. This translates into CATSSRKLAGGPDEQYF.

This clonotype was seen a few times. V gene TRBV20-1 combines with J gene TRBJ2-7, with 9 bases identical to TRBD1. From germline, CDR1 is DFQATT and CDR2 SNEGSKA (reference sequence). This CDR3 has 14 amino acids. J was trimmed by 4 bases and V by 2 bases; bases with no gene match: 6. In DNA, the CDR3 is TGCAGTGCTAGACGACAGGGGGTGAGGTACGAGCAGTACTTC. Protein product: CSARRQGVRYEQYF.

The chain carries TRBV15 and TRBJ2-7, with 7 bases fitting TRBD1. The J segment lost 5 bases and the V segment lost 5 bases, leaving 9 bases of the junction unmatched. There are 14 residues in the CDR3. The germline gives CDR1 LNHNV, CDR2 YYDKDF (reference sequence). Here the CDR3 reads CATSWGRQGNEQYF. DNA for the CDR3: TGTGCCACCAGCTGGGGTCGACAGGGAAACGAGCAGTACTTC.

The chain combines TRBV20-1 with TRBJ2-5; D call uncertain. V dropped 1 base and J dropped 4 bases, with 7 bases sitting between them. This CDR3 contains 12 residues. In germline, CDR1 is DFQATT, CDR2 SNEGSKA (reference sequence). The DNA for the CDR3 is TGCAGTGCTAGAGTAGGCACAGAGACCCAGTACTTC. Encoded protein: CSARVGTETQYF.

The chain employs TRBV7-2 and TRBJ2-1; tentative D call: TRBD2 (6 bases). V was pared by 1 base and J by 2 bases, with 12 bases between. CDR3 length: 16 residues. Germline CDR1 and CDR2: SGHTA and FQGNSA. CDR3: CASSLGVGGTYNEQFF. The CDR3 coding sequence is TGTGCCAGCAGCTTAGGGGTGGGGGGTACCTACAATGAGCAGTTCTTC.